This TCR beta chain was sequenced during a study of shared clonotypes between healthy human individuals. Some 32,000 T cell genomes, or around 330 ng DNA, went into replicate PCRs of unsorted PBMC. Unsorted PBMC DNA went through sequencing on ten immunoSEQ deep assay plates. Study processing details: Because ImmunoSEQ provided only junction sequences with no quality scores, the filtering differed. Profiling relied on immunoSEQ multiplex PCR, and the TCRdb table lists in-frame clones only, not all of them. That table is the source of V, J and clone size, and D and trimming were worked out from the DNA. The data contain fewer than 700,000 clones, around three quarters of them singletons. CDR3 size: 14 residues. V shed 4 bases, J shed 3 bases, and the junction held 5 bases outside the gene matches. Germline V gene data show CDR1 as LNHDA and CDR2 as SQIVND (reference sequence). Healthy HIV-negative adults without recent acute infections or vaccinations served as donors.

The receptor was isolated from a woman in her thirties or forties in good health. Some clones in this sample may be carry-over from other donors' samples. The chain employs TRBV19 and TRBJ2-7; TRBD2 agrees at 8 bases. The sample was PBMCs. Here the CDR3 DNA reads TGTGCCAGTAGTACTAGCAGCGGGAGCTACGAGCAGTACTTC. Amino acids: CASSTSSGSYEQYF. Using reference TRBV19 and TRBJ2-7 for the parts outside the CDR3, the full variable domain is DGGITQSPKYLFRKEGQNVTLSCEQNLNHDAMYWYRQDPGQGLRLIYYSQIVNDFQKGDIAEGYSVSREKKESFPLTVTSAQKNPTAFYLCASSTSSGSYEQYFGPGTRLTVT.